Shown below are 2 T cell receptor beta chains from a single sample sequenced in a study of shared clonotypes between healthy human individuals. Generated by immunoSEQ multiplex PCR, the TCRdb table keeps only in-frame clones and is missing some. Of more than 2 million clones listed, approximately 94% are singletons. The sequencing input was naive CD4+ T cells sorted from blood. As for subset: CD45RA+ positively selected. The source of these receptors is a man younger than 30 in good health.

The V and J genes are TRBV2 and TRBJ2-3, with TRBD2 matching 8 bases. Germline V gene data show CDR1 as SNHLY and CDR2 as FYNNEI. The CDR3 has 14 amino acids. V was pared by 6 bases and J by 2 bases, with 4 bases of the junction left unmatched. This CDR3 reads CASRLAAYTDTQYF. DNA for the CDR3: TGTGCCAGCAGACTAGCGGCTTACACAGATACGCAGTATTTT.

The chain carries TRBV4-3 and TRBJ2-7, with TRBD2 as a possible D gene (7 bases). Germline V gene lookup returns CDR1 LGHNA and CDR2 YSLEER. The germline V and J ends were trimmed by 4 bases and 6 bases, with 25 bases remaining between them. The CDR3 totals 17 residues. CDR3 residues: CASSPRGAGLGLAEQYF. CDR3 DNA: TGCGCCAGCAGCCCCAGGGGAGCGGGACTGGGCTTGGCCGAGCAGTACTTC.